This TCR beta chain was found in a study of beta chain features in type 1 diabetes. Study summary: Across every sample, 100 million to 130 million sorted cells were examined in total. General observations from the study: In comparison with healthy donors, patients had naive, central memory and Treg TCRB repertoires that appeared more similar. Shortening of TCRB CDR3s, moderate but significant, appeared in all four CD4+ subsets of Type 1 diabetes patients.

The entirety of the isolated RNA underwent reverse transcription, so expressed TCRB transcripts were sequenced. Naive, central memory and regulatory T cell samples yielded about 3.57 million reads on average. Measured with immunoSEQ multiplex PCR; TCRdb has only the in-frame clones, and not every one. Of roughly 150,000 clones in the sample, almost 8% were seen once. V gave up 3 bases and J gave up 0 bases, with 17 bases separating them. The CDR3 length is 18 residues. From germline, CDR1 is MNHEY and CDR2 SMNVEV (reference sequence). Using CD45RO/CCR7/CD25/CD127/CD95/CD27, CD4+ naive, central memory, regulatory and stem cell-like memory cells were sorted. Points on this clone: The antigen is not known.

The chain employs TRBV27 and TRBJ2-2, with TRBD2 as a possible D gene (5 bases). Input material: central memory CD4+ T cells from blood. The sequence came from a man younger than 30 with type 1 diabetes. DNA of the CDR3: TGTGCCAGCAGTTTTGAGGCGTACTCGGGGTCGAACACCGGGGAGCTGTTTTTT. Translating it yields CASSFEAYSGSNTGELFF.